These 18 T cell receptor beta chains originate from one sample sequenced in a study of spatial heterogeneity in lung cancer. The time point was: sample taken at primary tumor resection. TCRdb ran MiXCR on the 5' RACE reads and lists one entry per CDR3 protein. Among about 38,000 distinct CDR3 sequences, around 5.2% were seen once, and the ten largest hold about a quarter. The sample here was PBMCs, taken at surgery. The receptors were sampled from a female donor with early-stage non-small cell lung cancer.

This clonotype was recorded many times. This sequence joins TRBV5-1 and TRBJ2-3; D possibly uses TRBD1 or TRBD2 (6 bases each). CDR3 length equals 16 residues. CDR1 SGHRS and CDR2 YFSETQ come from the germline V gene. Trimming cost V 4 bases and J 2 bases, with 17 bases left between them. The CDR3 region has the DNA TGCGCCAGCAGCCCGGGCTTGGGGGGCCACACAGATACGCAGTATTTT. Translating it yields CASSPGLGGHTDTQYF.

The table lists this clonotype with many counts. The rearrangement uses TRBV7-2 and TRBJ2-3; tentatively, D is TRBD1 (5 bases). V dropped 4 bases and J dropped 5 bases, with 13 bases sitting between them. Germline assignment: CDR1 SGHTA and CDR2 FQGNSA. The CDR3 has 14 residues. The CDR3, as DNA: TGTGCCAGCAGCTCCCCTCCAGGGCAAGATACGCAGTATTTT. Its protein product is CASSSPPGQDTQYF.

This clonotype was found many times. As DNA, the CDR3 is TGTGCCAGCACATCGGGGGGGAAGGCCAAAAACATTCAGTACTTC. It specifies CASTSGGKAKNIQYF. V usage is TRBV11-2 and J usage is TRBJ2-4; 8 bases fit TRBD2. Germline assignment: CDR1 SGHAT and CDR2 FQNNGV. V was pared by 7 bases and J by 1 base, with 6 bases of the junction left unmatched. The CDR3 runs 15 residues. Variable domain in full (rest from reference TRBV11-2 and TRBJ2-4): EAGVAQSPRYKIIEKRQSVAFWCNPISGHATLYWYQQILGQGPKLLIQFQNNGVVDDSQLPKDRFSAERLKGVDSTLKIQPAKLEDSAVYLCASTSGGKAKNIQYFGAGTRLSVL.

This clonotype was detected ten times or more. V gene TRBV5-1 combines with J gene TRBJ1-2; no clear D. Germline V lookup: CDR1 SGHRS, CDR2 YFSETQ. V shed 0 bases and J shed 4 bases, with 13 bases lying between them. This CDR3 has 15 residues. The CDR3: CASSLVVARTYGYTF. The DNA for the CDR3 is TGCGCCAGCAGCTTGGTAGTCGCGAGGACCTATGGCTACACCTTC.

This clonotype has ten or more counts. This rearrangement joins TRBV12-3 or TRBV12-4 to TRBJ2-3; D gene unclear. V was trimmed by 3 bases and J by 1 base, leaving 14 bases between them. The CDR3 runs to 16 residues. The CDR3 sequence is CASSLGSRFRTDTQYF. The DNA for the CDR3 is TGTGCCAGCAGTTTGGGTTCTCGGTTCCGCACAGATACGCAGTATTTT.

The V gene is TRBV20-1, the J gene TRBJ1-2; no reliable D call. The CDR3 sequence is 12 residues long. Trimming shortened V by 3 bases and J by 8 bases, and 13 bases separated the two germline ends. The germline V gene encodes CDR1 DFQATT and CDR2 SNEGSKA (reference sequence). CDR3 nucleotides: TGCAGTGCTAGGTTGCCGGTTAGCGGCTACACCTTC. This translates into CSARLPVSGYTF.

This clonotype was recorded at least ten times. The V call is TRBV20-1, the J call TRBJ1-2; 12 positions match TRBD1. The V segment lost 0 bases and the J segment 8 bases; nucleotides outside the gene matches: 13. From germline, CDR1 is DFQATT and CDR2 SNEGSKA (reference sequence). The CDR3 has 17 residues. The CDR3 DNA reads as TGCAGTGCTAGAGATGAATGGGACAGGGGGCGCATCAGGGGCTACACCTTC. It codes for CSARDEWDRGRIRGYTF.

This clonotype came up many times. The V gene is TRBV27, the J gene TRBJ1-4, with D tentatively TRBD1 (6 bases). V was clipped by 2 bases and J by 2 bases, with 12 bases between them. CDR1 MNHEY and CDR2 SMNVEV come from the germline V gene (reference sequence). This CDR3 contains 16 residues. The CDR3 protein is CASSLSVGATNEKLFF. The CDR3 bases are TGTGCCAGCAGTTTAAGTGTGGGGGCCACTAATGAAAAACTGTTTTTT.

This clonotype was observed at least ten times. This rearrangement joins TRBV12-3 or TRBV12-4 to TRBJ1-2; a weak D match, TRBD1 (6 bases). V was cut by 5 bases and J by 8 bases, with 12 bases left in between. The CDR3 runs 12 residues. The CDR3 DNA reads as TGTGCCAGCAGTCCAGGGGCGGGGGGCTACACCTTC. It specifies CASSPGAGGYTF.

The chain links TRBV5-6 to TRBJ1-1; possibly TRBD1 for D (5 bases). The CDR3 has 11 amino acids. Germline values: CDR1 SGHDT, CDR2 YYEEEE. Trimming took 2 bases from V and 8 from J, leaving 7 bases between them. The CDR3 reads CASSFTGEAFF. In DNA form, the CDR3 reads TGTGCCAGCAGCTTTACAGGAGAAGCTTTCTTT.

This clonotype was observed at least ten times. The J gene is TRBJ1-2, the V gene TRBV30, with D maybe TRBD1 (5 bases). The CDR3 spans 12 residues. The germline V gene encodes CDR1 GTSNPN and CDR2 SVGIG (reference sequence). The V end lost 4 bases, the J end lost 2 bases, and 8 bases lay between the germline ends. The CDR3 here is CAWMEGNYGYTF. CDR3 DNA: TGTGCCTGGATGGAGGGGAACTATGGCTACACCTTC.

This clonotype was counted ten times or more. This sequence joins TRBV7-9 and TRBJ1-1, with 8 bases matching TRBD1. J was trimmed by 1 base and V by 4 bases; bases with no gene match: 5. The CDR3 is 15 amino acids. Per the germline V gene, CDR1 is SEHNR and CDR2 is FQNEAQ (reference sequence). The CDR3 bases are TGTGCCAGCAGCTCCCCGGACAGGGCGAACACTGAAGCTTTCTTT. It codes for CASSSPDRANTEAFF.

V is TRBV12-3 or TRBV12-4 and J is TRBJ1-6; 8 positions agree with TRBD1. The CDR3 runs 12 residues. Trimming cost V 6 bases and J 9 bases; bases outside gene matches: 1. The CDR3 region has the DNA TGTGCCAGCAGACAGGGGGGTTCACCCCTCCACTTT. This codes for CASRQGGSPLHF.

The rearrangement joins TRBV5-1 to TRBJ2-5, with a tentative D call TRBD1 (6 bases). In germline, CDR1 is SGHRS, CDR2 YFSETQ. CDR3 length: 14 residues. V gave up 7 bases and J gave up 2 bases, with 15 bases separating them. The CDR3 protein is CASSDSRLQETQYF. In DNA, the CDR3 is TGCGCCAGCTCGGACAGTCGACTACAAGAGACCCAGTACTTC.

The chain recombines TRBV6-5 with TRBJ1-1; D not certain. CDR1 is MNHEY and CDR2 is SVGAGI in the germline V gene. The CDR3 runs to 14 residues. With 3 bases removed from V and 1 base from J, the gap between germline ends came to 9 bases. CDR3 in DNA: TGTGCCAGCAGTTATTCCGGACGGAACACTGAAGCTTTCTTT. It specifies CASSYSGRNTEAFF.

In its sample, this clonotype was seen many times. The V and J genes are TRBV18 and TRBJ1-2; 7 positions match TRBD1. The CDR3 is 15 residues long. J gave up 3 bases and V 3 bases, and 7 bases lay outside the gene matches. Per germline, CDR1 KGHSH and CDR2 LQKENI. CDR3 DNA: TGTGCCAGCTCACCGGACCGGACAGGCGACTATGGCTACACCTTC. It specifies CASSPDRTGDYGYTF. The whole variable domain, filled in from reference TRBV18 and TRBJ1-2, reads NAGVMQNPRHLVRRRGQEARLRCSPMKGHSHVYWYRQLPEEGLKFMVYLQKENIIDESGMPKERFSAEFPKEGPSILRIQQVVRGDSAAYFCASSPDRTGDYGYTFGSGTRLTVV.

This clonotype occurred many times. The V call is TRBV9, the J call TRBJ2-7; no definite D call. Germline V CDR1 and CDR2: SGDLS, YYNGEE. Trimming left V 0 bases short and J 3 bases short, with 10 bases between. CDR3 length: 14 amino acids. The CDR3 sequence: CASSVADGYYEQYF. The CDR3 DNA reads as TGTGCCAGCAGCGTAGCCGACGGCTACTACGAGCAGTACTTC.

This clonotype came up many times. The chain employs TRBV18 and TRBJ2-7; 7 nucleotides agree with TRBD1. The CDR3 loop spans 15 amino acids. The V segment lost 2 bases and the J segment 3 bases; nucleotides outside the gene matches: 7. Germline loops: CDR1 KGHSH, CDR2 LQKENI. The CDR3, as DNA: TGTGCCAGCTCACCAGCGAACAGGGGTAACTACGAGCAGTACTTC. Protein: CASSPANRGNYEQYF.